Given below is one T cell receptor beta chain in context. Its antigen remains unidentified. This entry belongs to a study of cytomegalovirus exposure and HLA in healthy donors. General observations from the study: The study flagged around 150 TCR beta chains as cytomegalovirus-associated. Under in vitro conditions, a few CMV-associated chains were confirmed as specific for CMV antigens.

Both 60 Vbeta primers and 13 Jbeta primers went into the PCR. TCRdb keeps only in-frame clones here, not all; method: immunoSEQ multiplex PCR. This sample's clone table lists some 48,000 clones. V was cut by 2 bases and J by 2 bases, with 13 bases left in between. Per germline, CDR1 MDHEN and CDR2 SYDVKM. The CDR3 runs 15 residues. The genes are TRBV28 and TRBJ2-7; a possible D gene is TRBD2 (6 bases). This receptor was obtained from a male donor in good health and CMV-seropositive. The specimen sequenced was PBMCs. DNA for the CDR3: TGTGCCAGCAGTTTAGGCACCGGGAGTACCTACGAGCAGTACTTC. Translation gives CASSLGTGSTYEQYF.